Below are 23 T cell receptor beta chains sequenced from a single sample in a study of Graves' ophthalmopathy and Graves' hyperthyroidism. RNA transcripts yielded amplified TCR beta CDR3 regions. The authors performed first-round RT-PCR with HTBI primers and then a second-round multiplex PCR. TCRdb fed the multiplex PCR reads into MiXCR, producing one record per CDR3 protein. The repertoire holds around 51,000 distinct CDR3 sequences, with about 50% as singletons. Sequencing used peripheral blood. These receptors originate from an adult man with Graves' ophthalmopathy.

This clonotype occurred many times. The chain couples TRBV6-1 to TRBJ1-5; D call uncertain. In germline, CDR1 is MNHNS, CDR2 SASEGT. Trimming left V 3 bases short and J 6 bases short, with 15 bases between. CDR3 length: 15 amino acids. The CDR3 spells CASSDHWGVRQPQHF. The DNA for the CDR3 is TGTGCCAGCAGTGATCACTGGGGAGTTCGTCAGCCCCAGCATTTT.

This clonotype came up many times. The chain carries TRBV12-3 or TRBV12-4 and TRBJ1-1; D call uncertain. There are 14 residues in the CDR3. Trimming removed 6 bases from V and 0 bases from J, with 11 bases in between. CDR3 sequence reads: CASSQEWMNTEAFF. CDR3 sequence (DNA): TGTGCCAGCAGCCAGGAGTGGATGAACACTGAAGCTTTCTTT.

A few counts support this clonotype. At one end the junction does not follow the germline gene, possibly because of a read error. The J gene is TRBJ1-4, the V gene TRBV4-1, with 9 bases matching TRBD1. Germline values: CDR1 MGHRA, CDR2 YSYEKL. The CDR3 sequence is 19 residues long. Written as DNA, the CDR3 is TGCGCCAGCAGCCAGACACCTTCGGCCGGGACAGGGAATAATGAGAAACTGTTTTTT. It specifies CASSQTPSAGTGNNEKLFF.

This clonotype is medium-sized by share. V and J are TRBV25-1 and TRBJ2-1; maybe TRBD1 (5 bases). Trimming left V 5 bases short and J 9 bases short, with 17 bases between. The CDR3 covers 14 residues. Germline assignment: CDR1 MGHDK and CDR2 SYGVNS. CDR3 DNA sequence: TGTGCCAGCAGTCCATTTCGCTCGCAGGGTGAGCAGTTCTTC. It codes for CASSPFRSQGEQFF.

There are many counts of this clonotype. V gene TRBV5-1 combines with J gene TRBJ2-7; 8 bases line up with TRBD1. This CDR3 is 15 amino acids long. CDR1 SGHRS and CDR2 YFSETQ come from the germline V gene. The V gene end was trimmed by 4 bases and the J gene end by 3 bases; junction bases not matched to a gene: 9. The CDR3 nucleotides are TGCGCCAGCAGCCCAAGGACAGGGACGGGCTACGAGCAGTACTTC. It encodes CASSPRTGTGYEQYF. Combining the CDR3 with reference TRBV5-1 and TRBJ2-7 gives the whole variable domain KAGVTQTPRYLIKTRGQQVTLSCSPISGHRSVSWYQQTPGQGLQFLFEYFSETQRNKGNFPGRFSGRQFSNSRSEMNVSTLELGDSALYLCASSPRTGTGYEQYFGPGTRLTVT.

This rearrangement joins TRBV28 to TRBJ2-3, with 11 bases fitting TRBD2. V was pared by 6 bases and J by 4 bases, with 12 bases of the junction left unmatched. This CDR3 is built from 17 residues. The germline gives CDR1 MDHEN, CDR2 SYDVKM. The CDR3 loop reads CASRLRSSGRRADTQYF. The CDR3 DNA is TGTGCCAGCAGGTTAAGGTCTAGCGGGAGGAGGGCAGATACGCAGTATTTT.

The sample holds one count of this clonotype. Here the CDR3 reads CSASSGVWGETQYF. CDR3 DNA sequence: TGCAGTGCTAGTTCAGGGGTTTGGGGAGAGACCCAGTACTTC. The chain has TRBV20-1 and TRBJ2-5; D is possibly TRBD1 (6 bases). The germline V gene encodes CDR1 DFQATT and CDR2 SNEGSKA (reference sequence). V was clipped by 3 bases and J by 4 bases, with 15 bases between them. CDR3 size: 14 residues.

This clonotype was observed at least ten times. The chain has TRBV12-3 or TRBV12-4 and TRBJ1-4; maybe TRBD1 (6 bases). CDR3 length: 15 amino acids. Trimming removed 5 bases at V and 0 bases at J, with 10 bases between. CDR3 residues: CASSADSATNEKLFF. The CDR3 nucleotides read TGTGCCAGCAGTGCGGACAGTGCAACTAATGAAAAACTGTTTTTT.

This rearrangement joins TRBV5-4 to TRBJ1-2; 7 bases fit TRBD1. The germline V gene has CDR1 SGHNT and CDR2 YYREEE (reference sequence). This CDR3 comprises 16 residues. Trimming at V came to 3 bases and at J to 4 bases, leaving 12 bases not matched to a gene. CDR3 amino acids: CASSSDTWDSRYGYTF. CDR3 in DNA: TGTGCCAGCAGCTCGGATACTTGGGACAGCCGCTATGGCTACACCTTC.

This sequence joins TRBV6-5 and TRBJ2-5; D possibly uses TRBD1 or TRBD2 (5 bases each). Trimming cost V 6 bases and J 3 bases, with 11 bases left between them. This CDR3 is built from 13 residues. CDR1 is MNHEY and CDR2 is SVGAGI in the germline V gene. The CDR3 here is CASSRDGEETQYF. The CDR3 DNA reads TGTGCCAGCAGCCGGGACGGGGAAGAGACCCAGTACTTC.

The chain is built from TRBV7-9 and TRBJ2-3; a weak D match, TRBD2 (5 bases). The CDR3 totals 16 residues. V was cut by 4 bases and J by 0 bases, with 14 bases left in between. The germline V gene has CDR1 SEHNR and CDR2 FQNEAQ (reference sequence). CDR3 amino acids: CASSYPWGESTDTQYF. DNA for the CDR3: TGTGCCAGCAGCTACCCCTGGGGAGAAAGCACAGATACGCAGTATTTT.

The CDR3 sequence: CASSIYRASGFHF. CDR3 DNA: TGTGCCAGTAGTATCTACCGGGCTAGCGGATTCCACTTT. This chain connects TRBV19 to TRBJ1-6; no reliable D call. V shed 3 bases and J shed 17 bases, with 17 bases lying between them. This CDR3 is built from 13 residues. From germline, CDR1 is LNHDA and CDR2 SQIVND (reference sequence).

Details on this clonotype: Because it lacks the conserved phenylalanine or tryptophan at the end, this CDR3 is likely a read error. It is unclear where the CDR3 begins or ends on the DNA, so no DNA is shown, and the CDR3 is as TCRdb lists it. The chain uses TRBV12-3 or TRBV12-4 and TRBJ2-7; the table's TRBD1 call for D was not verified on the DNA. The CDR3 adds up to 9 amino acids, both ends counted. The CDR3 sequence is CASSRAGGT.

CDR3 DNA: TGTGCCACCAGCAGACAGGGGGCTGGCTACGAGCAGTACTTC. This sequence encodes CATSRQGAGYEQYF. The chain employs TRBV15 and TRBJ2-7; TRBD1 agrees at 8 bases. The junction had 3 bases not matched to a gene; V was cut back by 2 bases and J by 3 bases. The germline V gene encodes CDR1 LNHNV and CDR2 YYDKDF (reference sequence). The CDR3 length is 14 residues.

This clonotype was seen ten or more times. This chain connects TRBV7-6 to TRBJ2-5; 7 bases map to TRBD2. The V and J ends lost 0 bases and 0 bases, in that order; junction bases with no gene match: 1. CDR3 length equals 15 residues. Per the germline V gene, CDR1 is SGHVS and CDR2 is FNYEAQ. CDR3 sequence (DNA): TGTGCCAGCAGCTTAGCGCGGGGGTACCAAGAGACCCAGTACTTC. It translates to CASSLARGYQETQYF.

At least ten counts were recorded for this clonotype. The CDR3 loop reads CASSLDGGFNYGYTF. CDR3 DNA: TGTGCCAGCAGCTTAGATGGTGGGTTCAACTATGGCTACACCTTC. The J gene is TRBJ1-2, the V gene TRBV7-9; the D is unclear. Trimming stripped 1 base from V and 2 bases from J, with 11 bases between. CDR1 and CDR2 (germline): SEHNR, FQNEAQ (reference sequence). This CDR3 comprises 15 residues.

This clonotype has at least ten counts. V usage is TRBV20-1 and J usage is TRBJ2-7; 11 bases are a match to TRBD2. CDR1 is DFQATT, CDR2 SNEGSKA, per germline (reference sequence). Unmatched junction bases numbered 6, after V lost 0 bases and J lost 2 bases. The CDR3 spans 16 residues. CDR3 loop: CSAREEFSGGAYEQYF. The DNA of the CDR3 is TGCAGTGCTAGAGAAGAGTTTAGCGGGGGGGCCTACGAGCAGTACTTC.

This clonotype was recorded at least ten times. The rearrangement joins TRBV5-1 to TRBJ2-1, with D hard to call. V was shortened by 0 bases and J by 9 bases, with 10 bases between the two germline ends. Germline V gene data show CDR1 as SGHRS and CDR2 as YFSETQ. This CDR3 is built from 13 residues. The CDR3 loop reads CASSLALYGEQFF. DNA for the CDR3: TGCGCCAGCAGCTTGGCTTTGTACGGTGAGCAGTTCTTC.

With respect to this clonotype: A junction end diverges from the germline sequence, so it may reflect a read error. The V and J genes are TRBV20-1 and TRBJ1-5; D is undetermined. Germline loops: CDR1 DFQATT, CDR2 SNEGSKA (reference sequence). CDR3 length: 13 amino acids. CDR3 in amino acids: CGANPTPHQPQHF. CDR3 DNA sequence: TGCGGTGCCAACCCGACACCCCATCAGCCCCAGCATTTT.

Points on this clonotype: The junction shows a germline mismatch at one end, possibly a read error. V usage is TRBV18 and J usage is TRBJ2-1; D gene uncertain. Germline V gene lookup returns CDR1 KGHSH and CDR2 LQKENI. The CDR3 spans 16 residues. CDR3: CAGSTTEPTSFNEQFF. CDR3 DNA: TGTGCCGGCTCAACAACTGAACCGACTTCGTTTAATGAGCAGTTCTTC.

This clonotype was counted at least ten times. The CDR3: CACYQYNEQFF. The CDR3 DNA follows: TGTGCCTGTTACCAATACAATGAGCAGTTCTTC. This rearrangement joins TRBV30 to TRBJ2-1; no firm D call. This CDR3 comprises 11 residues. CDR1 and CDR2 (germline): GTSNPN, SVGIG (reference sequence). Trimming shortened V by 6 bases and J by 4 bases, and 7 bases separated the two germline ends. The entire variable domain, with the rest obtained from reference TRBV30 and TRBJ2-1, is as follows: SQTIHQWPATLVQPVGSPLSLECTVEGTSNPNLYWYRQAAGRGLQLLFYSVGIGQISSEVPQNLSASRPQDRQFILSSKKLLLSDSGFYLCACYQYNEQFFGPGTRLTVL.

The chain uses TRBV11-1 and TRBJ1-3; the D is unclear. V lost 5 bases and J lost 3, with 26 bases in between. The CDR3 consists of 19 residues. CDR1 and CDR2 from the germline V gene are SGHAT and FQDESV (reference sequence). The CDR3 region has the DNA TGTGCCAGCAGCCCGGAGAGGTCTATCACCAGGAGCGTTGGAAACACCATATATTTT. The encoded protein is CASSPERSITRSVGNTIYF.

The chain couples TRBV28 to TRBJ1-6; no clear D gene. Trimming took off 2 bases at V and 13 bases at J, with 12 bases between the two ends. The V gene's germline CDR1 is MDHEN and CDR2 SYDVKM. The CDR3 sequence is 13 residues long. Here the CDR3 reads CASSLGFGQPLHF. CDR3 nucleotides: TGTGCCAGCAGTTTAGGATTTGGGCAGCCCCTCCACTTT.